The source of this T cell receptor beta chain is a study of post-analysis software for immune sequencing data. Overall study context: Multiple sclerosis in the patients followed relapsing-remitting, secondary progressive and progressive-relapsing courses.

The CDR3 extends over 12 amino acids. Per the germline V gene, CDR1 is ENHRY and CDR2 is SYGVKD. Researchers reported that TCR beta cDNA libraries carried unique molecular identifiers. Input of about 1 to 11 million T cells yielded 500,000 to 650,000 cDNA molecules. TCRdb reanalysed the PCR reads using MiXCR and keeps one entry per CDR3 protein. This table holds some 500,000 distinct CDR3 sequences, approximately 45% found once. This clonotype was picked up a small number of times. Its antigen is currently unknown. General study results and limits: Relative to controls, patients had 5 or 6 TRBV segments at higher frequency, with TRBV5-6, TRBV5-1 and TRBV20-1 among these. Diversity measured as normalized Chao1 was significantly lower in multiple sclerosis patients than in controls.

V and J are TRBV10-3 and TRBJ2-5; D remains unclear. The sample consisted of blood. The clonotype comes from a girl aged 5 to 17 with multiple sclerosis. CDR3 in amino acids: CASQMMGETQYF. In DNA form, the CDR3 reads TGTGCGTCCCAGATGATGGGAGAGACCCAGTACTTC.